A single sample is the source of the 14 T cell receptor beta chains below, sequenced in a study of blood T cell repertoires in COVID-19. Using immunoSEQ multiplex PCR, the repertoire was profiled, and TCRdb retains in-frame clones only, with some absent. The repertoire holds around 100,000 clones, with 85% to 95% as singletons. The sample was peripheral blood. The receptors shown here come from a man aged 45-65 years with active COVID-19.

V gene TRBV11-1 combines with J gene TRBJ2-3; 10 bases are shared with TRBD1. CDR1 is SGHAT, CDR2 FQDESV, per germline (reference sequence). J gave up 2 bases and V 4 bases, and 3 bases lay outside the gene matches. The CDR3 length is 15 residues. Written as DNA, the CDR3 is TGTGCCAGCAGCTCCGGACAGGGGGTCACAGATACGCAGTATTTT. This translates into CASSSGQGVTDTQYF.

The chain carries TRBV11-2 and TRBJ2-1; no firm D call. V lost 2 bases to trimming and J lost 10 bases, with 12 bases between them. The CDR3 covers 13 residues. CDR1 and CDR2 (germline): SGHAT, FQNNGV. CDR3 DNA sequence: TGTGCCAGCAGCTTAATCCGGGTGCAAGAGCAGTTCTTC. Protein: CASSLIRVQEQFF.

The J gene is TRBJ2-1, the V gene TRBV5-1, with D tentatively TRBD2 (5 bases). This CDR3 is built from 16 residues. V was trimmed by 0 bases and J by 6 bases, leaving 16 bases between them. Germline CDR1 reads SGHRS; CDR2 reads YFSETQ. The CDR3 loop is CASSLAPSAGGNEQFF. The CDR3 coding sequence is TGCGCCAGCAGCTTGGCCCCGTCCGCGGGTGGCAATGAGCAGTTCTTC.

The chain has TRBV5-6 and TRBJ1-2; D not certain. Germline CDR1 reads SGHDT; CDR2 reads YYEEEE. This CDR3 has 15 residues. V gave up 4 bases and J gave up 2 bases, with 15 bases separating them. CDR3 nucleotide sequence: TGTGCCAGCAGCCCCCGGAGAGGTCGCAACTATGGCTACACCTTC. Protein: CASSPRRGRNYGYTF. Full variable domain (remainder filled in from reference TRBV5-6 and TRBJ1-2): DAGVTQSPTHLIKTRGQQVTLRCSPKSGHDTVSWYQQALGQGPQFIFQYYEEEERQRGNFPDRFSGHQFPNYSSELNVNALLLGDSALYLCASSPRRGRNYGYTFGSGTRLTVV.

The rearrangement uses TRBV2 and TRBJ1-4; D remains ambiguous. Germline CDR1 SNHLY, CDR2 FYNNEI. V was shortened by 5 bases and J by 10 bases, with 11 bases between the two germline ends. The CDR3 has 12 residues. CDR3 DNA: TGTGCCAGCAGTTCGGGGATTTTAAAACTGTTTTTT. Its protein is CASSSGILKLFF. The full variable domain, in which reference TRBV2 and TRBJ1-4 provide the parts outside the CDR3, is EPEVTQTPSHQVTQMGQEVILRCVPISNHLYFYWYRQILGQKVEFLVSFYNNEISEKSEIFDDQFSVERPDGSNFTLKIRSTKLEDSAMYFCASSSGILKLFFGSGTQLSVL.

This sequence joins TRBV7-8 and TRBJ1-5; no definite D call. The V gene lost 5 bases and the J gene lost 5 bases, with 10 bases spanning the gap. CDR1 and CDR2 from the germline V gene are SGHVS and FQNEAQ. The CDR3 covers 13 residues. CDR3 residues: CASSRSRDQPQHF. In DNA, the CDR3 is TGTGCCAGCAGCCGTTCGAGGGATCAGCCCCAGCATTTT.

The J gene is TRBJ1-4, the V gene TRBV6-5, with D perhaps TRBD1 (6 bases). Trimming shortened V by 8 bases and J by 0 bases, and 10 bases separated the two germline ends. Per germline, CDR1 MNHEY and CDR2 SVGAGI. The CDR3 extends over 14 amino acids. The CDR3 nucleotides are TGTGCCAGCTCCGGGACACCAACTAATGAAAAACTGTTTTTT. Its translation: CASSGTPTNEKLFF.

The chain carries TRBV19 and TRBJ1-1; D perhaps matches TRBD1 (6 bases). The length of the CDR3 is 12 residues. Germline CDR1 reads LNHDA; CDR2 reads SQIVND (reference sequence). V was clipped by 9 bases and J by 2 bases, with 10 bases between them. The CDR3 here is CASRTENTEAFF. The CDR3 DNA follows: TGTGCCAGCCGGACAGAAAACACTGAAGCTTTCTTT. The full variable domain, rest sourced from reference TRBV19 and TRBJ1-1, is DGGITQSPKYLFRKEGQNVTLSCEQNLNHDAMYWYRQDPGQGLRLIYYSQIVNDFQKGDIAEGYSVSREKKESFPLTVTSAQKNPTAFYLCASRTENTEAFFGQGTRLTVV.

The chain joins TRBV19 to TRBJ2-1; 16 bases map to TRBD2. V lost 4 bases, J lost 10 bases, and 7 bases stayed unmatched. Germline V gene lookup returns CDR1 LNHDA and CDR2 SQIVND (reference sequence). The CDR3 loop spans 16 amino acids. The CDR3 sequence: CASSKPPGLAGGEQFF. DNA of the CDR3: TGTGCCAGTAGTAAGCCGCCGGGACTAGCGGGGGGGGAGCAGTTCTTC.

The CDR3 nucleotides read TGTGCCAGCAGCCTCAGGACTAGCGGGATGGCCGAGCAGTACTTC. It translates to CASSLRTSGMAEQYF. The chain recombines TRBV11-2 with TRBJ2-7; 12 positions agree with TRBD2. J lost 6 bases, V lost 5 bases, and 8 bases had no gene match. Germline-derived CDR1 and CDR2 are SGHAT and FQNNGV. The CDR3 length is 15 residues. Based on the CDR3 plus reference TRBV11-2 and TRBJ2-7, the full variable domain is EAGVAQSPRYKIIEKRQSVAFWCNPISGHATLYWYQQILGQGPKLLIQFQNNGVVDDSQLPKDRFSAERLKGVDSTLKIQPAKLEDSAVYLCASSLRTSGMAEQYFGPGTRLTVT.

CDR3 nucleotide sequence: TGTGCCAGCGGACTTGAGACCCAGTACTTC. It encodes CASGLETQYF. V and J are TRBV5-4 and TRBJ2-5, with D perhaps TRBD2 (5 bases). CDR1 and CDR2 from the germline V gene are SGHNT and YYREEE (reference sequence). The CDR3 spans 10 residues. Trimming left V 7 bases short and J 5 bases short, with 6 bases between.

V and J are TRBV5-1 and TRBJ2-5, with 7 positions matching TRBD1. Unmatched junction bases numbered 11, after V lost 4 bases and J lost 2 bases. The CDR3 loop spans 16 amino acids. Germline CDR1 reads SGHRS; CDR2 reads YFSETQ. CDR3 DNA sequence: TGCGCCAGCAGCCTAGACCGCGGACAGGCTCAAGAGACCCAGTACTTC. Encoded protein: CASSLDRGQAQETQYF.

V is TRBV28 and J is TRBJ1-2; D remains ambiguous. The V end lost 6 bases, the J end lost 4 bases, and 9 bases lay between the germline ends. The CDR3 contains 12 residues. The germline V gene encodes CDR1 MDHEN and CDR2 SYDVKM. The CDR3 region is CASRLGGYGYTF. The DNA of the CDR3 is TGTGCCAGCAGACTCGGCGGCTATGGCTACACCTTC.

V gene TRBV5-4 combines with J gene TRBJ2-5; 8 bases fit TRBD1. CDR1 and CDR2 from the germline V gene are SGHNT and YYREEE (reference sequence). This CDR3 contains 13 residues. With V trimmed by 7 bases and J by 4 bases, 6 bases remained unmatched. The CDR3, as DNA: TGTGCCAGCCAAACAGGGGGTGGAGAGACCCAGTACTTC. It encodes CASQTGGGETQYF. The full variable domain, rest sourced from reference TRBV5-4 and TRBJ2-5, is ETGVTQSPTHLIKTRGQQVTLRCSSQSGHNTVSWYQQALGQGPQFIFQYYREEENGRGNFPPRFSGLQFPNYSSELNVNALELDDSALYLCASQTGGGETQYFGPGTRLLVL.